Given below is one T cell receptor beta chain in context. Its specificity is not known. The data belong to a study of PD-1 blockade in classical Hodgkin lymphoma. Overall study findings and caveats: Prior to therapy, complete responders displayed diversity much like that of newly diagnosed patients.

With no exception, relapse followed autologous stem cell transplantation in all patients, and brentuximab vedotin exposure varied. The germline CDR1 and CDR2 sequences are LNHNV and YYDKDF (reference sequence). The CDR3 has 14 amino acids. Trimming left V 5 bases short and J 2 bases short, with 13 bases between. TCRdb keeps only in-frame clones here, not all; method: immunoSEQ multiplex PCR. The sample shows more than 70,000 clones, roughly 91% of them seen only once. This TCR derives from a human donor with classical Hodgkin lymphoma. The sequencing here drew on peripheral blood mononuclear cells (PBMCs), taken before the second cycle of nivolumab. The rearrangement links TRBV15 to TRBJ2-7; no reliable D call. CDR3 coding DNA: TGTGCCACCAGCCCCCGGTTCCGAGCCTACGAGCAGTACTTC. As protein: CATSPRFRAYEQYF.